This TCR beta chain was obtained from a study of blood T cell repertoires in COVID-19. Study-level information: Recovered Cohort 3 donors showed two negative PCRs, clearance, or symptom resolution. PBMCs, B-cell-depleted T cells, or T cells provided the cDNA or gDNA that made up the material.

Allocation to cohorts depended on clinical history reported by the participants. Study processing details: Nucleated cell counts were estimated from reference gene primer amplification. Produced via immunoSEQ multiplex PCR; TCRdb's table is partial and in-frame only. That table furnishes V, J and clone size, whereas the DNA furnished D and trimming. The data contain around 300,000 clones, more than 75% of them singletons. The receptor was derived from a woman aged 60-75 years in a cohort exposed to, infected with or recovered from COVID-19 (not recorded which). Sequenced input: PBMCs or T cells enriched from blood (not recorded which).

DNA for the CDR3: TGTGCCAGCAGCTTGACAGGGCGAGAGACCCAGTACTTC. Translated, it gives CASSLTGRETQYF. V gene TRBV12-3 or TRBV12-4 combines with J gene TRBJ2-5; 7 nucleotides align to TRBD1. V was clipped by 6 bases and J by 4 bases; unmatched bases: 5. The CDR3 has 13 amino acids.